This TCR beta chain was profiled in a study of cytomegalovirus exposure and HLA in healthy donors. Findings of the study overall: Follow-up analysis seemed to connect common viral pathogens with several of the most significant clusters identified.

The PCR ran on 60 Vbeta and 13 Jbeta primers. Sequencing was performed with immunoSEQ multiplex PCR; in TCRdb, only in-frame clones are kept and a portion is missing. The table shows 98,000 or so clones, with 78% occurring only once. V was cut by 0 bases and J by 1 base, with 9 bases left in between. The CDR3 length is 15 residues. This clone was observed a single time. The antigen is unknown. The material sequenced was PBMCs. The sequence came from a woman aged 40 to 50 in good health and CMV-seronegative. The chain has TRBV5-3 and TRBJ2-3; no clear D gene. TRBV5-3 is an ORF, and what it does is uncertain. In DNA form, the CDR3 reads TGTGCCAGAAGCTTGGGCCTACGGGGCACAGATACGCAGTATTTT. It is translated as CARSLGLRGTDTQYF.